The 5 T cell receptor beta chains below come from one sample, sequenced in a study of cytomegalovirus exposure and HLA in healthy donors. Use of 60 Vbeta and 13 Jbeta primers characterized the PCR. Assay used: immunoSEQ multiplex PCR; TCRdb lists only in-frame clones, some missing. The sample carries approximately 160,000 clones, approximately 80% recorded once. Sequenced: PBMCs. The receptors shown here come from a man between 18 and 35 years old in good health and CMV-seronegative.

The V call is TRBV18, the J call TRBJ2-7; tentative D call: TRBD1 (6 bases). This CDR3 region has 13 residues. The V end lost 1 base, the J end lost 8 bases, and 12 bases lay between the germline ends. Germline-derived CDR1 and CDR2 are KGHSH and LQKENI. CDR3 coding DNA: TGTGCCAGCTCACCACACAGGGATGCCCAGCAGTACTTC. Translation gives CASSPHRDAQQYF.

The chain is built from TRBV29-1 and TRBJ2-2, with 7 bases that match TRBD2. CDR1 and CDR2 (germline): SQVTM, ANQGSEA. V gave up 5 bases and J gave up 7 bases; unmatched junction bases: 7. The CDR3 extends over 13 amino acids. This CDR3 is CSVSGLEGGELFF. CDR3 coding DNA: TGCAGCGTTTCAGGACTAGAAGGCGGGGAGCTGTTTTTT.

The rearrangement joins TRBV11-3 to TRBJ2-6; D remains unclear. The germline V and J ends were trimmed by 0 bases and 2 bases, with 2 bases remaining between them. CDR3 length: 14 amino acids. The V gene's germline CDR1 is SGHNT and CDR2 YENEEA. This CDR3 is CASSLDAGANVLTF. As DNA, the CDR3 is TGTGCCAGCAGCTTAGACGCTGGGGCCAACGTCCTGACTTTC.

This clone has a handful of counts. The chain has TRBV6-5 and TRBJ1-2, with 8 bases identical to TRBD1. The CDR3 covers 15 residues. CDR1 MNHEY and CDR2 SVGAGI come from the germline V gene. V shed 0 bases, J shed 7 bases, and the junction held 7 bases outside the gene matches. CDR3 nucleotides: TGTGCCAGCAGTTACTCGATTCAGGGGGCGTCTGGCTACACCTTC. Amino acid sequence: CASSYSIQGASGYTF.

The chain uses TRBV11-2 and TRBJ1-3; D is unclear. V was trimmed by 5 bases and J by 0 bases, leaving 11 bases between them. The CDR3 covers 15 residues. Germline V lookup: CDR1 SGHAT, CDR2 FQNNGV. In nucleotides, the CDR3 is TGTGCCAGCAGCCCTAGTCATAGCTCTGGAAACACCATATATTTT. Its protein is CASSPSHSSGNTIYF.